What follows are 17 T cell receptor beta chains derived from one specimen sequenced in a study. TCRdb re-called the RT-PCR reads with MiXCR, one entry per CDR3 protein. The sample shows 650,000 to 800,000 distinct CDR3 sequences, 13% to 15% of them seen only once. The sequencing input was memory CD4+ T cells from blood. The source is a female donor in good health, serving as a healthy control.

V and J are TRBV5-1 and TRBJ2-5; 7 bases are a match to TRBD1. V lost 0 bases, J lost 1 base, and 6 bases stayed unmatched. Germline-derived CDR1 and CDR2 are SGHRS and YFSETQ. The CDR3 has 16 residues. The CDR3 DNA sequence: TGCGCCAGCAGCTTGGGGGCAGGGGGAGCCCAAGAGACCCAGTACTTC. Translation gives CASSLGAGGAQETQYF.

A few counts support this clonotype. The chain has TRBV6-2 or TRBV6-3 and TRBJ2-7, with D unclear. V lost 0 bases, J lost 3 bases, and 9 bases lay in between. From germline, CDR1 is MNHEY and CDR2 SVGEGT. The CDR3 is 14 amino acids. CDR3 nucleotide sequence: TGTGCCAGCAGTTACTCGAATGGTGACTACGAGCAGTACTTC. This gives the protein CASSYSNGDYEQYF.

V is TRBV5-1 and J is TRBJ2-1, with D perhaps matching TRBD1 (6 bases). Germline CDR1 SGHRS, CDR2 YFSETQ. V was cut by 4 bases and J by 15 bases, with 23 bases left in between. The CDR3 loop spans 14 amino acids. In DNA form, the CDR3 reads TGCGCCAGCAGCACCGCCGGGACACACGTTGATCCGTTCTTC. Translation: CASSTAGTHVDPFF.

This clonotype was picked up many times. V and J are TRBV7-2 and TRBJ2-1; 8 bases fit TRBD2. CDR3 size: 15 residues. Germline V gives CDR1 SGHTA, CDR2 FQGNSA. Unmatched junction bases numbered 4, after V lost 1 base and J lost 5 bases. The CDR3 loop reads CASSLGAGENNEQFF. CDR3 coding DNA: TGTGCCAGCAGCTTAGGAGCGGGAGAAAACAATGAGCAGTTCTTC.

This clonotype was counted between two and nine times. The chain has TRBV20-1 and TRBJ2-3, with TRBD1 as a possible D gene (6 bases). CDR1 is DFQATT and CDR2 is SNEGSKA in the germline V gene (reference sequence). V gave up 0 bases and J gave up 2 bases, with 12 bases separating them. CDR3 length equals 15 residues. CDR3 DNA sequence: TGCAGTGCTAGAGATCTGGACAGTTCCACAGATACGCAGTATTTT. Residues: CSARDLDSSTDTQYF.

CDR3 coding DNA: TGTGCCTGGACATCTGGGTACAGTCAGCCCCAGCATTTT. The encoded protein is CAWTSGYSQPQHF. This chain connects TRBV30 to TRBJ1-5; D remains ambiguous. CDR1 is GTSNPN and CDR2 is SVGIG in the germline V gene (reference sequence). Trimming took 4 bases from V and 6 from J, leaving 13 bases between them. CDR3 size: 13 residues.

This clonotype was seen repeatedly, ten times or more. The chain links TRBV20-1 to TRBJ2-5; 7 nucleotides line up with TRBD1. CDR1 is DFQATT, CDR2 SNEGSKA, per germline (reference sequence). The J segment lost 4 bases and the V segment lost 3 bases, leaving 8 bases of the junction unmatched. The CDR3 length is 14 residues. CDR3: CSASTGQSIETQYF. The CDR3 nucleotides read TGCAGTGCTAGCACGGGACAGTCTATAGAGACCCAGTACTTC.

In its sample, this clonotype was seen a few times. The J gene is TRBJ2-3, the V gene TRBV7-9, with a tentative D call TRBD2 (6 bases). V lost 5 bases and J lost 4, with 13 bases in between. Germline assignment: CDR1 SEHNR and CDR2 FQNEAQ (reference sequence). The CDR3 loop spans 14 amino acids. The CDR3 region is CASSQRLVADTQYF. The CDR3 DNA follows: TGTGCCAGCAGCCAAAGACTAGTTGCAGATACGCAGTATTTT.

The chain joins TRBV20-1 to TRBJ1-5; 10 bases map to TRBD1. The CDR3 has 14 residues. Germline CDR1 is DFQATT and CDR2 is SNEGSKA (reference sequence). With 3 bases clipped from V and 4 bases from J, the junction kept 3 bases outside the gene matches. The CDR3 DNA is TGCAGTGCTAGGAGGGACAGGGGTAATCAGCCCCAGCATTTT. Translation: CSARRDRGNQPQHF.

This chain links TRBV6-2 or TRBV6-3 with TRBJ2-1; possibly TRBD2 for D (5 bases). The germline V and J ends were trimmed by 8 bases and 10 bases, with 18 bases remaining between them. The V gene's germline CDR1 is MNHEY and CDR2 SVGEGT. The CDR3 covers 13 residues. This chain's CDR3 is CASRPVPSREQFF. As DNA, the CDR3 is TGTGCCAGCCGCCCAGTTCCTAGCAGAGAGCAGTTCTTC.

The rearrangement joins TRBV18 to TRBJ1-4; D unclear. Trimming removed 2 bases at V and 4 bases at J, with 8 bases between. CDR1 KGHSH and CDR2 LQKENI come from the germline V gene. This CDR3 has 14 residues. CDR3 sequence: CASSPFTDNEKLFF. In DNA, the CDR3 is TGTGCCAGCTCACCATTTACAGATAATGAAAAACTGTTTTTT.

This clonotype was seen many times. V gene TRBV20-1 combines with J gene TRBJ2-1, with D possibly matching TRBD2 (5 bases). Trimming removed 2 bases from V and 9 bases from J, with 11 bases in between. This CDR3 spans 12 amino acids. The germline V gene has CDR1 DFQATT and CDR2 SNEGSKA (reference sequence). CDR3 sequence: CSARTNAGEQFF. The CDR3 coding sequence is TGCAGTGCTAGAACTAATGCGGGTGAGCAGTTCTTC.

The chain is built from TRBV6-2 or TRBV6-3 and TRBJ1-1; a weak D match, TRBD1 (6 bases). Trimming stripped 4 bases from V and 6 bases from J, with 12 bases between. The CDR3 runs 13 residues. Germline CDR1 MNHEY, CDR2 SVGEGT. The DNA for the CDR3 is TGTGCCAGCAGTTGGACAGATCGGGCTGAAGCTTTCTTT. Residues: CASSWTDRAEAFF.

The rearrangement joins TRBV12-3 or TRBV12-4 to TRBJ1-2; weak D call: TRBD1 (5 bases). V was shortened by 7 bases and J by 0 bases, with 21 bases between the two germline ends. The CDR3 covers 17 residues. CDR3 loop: CASTPRQFTGANYGYTF. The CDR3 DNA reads TGTGCCAGCACCCCCAGGCAGTTTACGGGGGCTAACTATGGCTACACCTTC.

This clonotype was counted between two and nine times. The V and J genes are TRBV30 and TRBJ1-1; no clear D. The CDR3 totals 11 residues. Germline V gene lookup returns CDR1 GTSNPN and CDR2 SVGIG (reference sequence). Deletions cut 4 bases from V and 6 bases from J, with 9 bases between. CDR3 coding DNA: TGTGCCTGGACGGTGAGTCCTGAAGCTTTCTTT. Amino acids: CAWTVSPEAFF.

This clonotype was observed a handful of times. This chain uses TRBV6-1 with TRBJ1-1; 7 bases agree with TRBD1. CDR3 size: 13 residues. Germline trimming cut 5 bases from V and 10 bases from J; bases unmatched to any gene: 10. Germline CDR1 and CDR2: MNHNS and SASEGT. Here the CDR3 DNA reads TGTGCCAGCAGTCCGCGGGGACAGAGGGGAGCTTTCTTT. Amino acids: CASSPRGQRGAFF.

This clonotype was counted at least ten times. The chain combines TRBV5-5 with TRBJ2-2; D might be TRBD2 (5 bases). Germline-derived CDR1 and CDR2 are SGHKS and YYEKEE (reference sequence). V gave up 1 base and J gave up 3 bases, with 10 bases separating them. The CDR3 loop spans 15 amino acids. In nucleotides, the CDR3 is TGTGCCAGCAGCTTGAGCGGATGGTACACCGGGGAGCTGTTTTTT. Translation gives CASSLSGWYTGELFF.